The sample holds a few counts of the clone carrying this T cell receptor beta chain. Its specificity is not known. These data are taken from a study of CD8 T cells in ankylosing spondylitis. Per the germline V gene, CDR1 is SGHTA and CDR2 is FQGNSA. The CDR3 is made up of 14 amino acids. The V segment lost 4 bases and the J segment 4 bases; nucleotides outside the gene matches: 6. With molecular barcodes, quantitative 5'-RACE was used to make the TCR beta libraries. TCRdb passed the 5' RACE reads through MiXCR, listing each CDR3 protein once. The table records 200,000 to 250,000 distinct CDR3 sequences, 8% to 11% of them present only once. Study conclusions and caveats: Several highly homologous variants formed a TCR beta motif that appeared characteristic of ankylosing spondylitis blood. According to the report, clones linked to the disease were significantly enriched in matched synovial fluid samples taken from ankylosing spondylitis patients.

The sample taken for sequencing was blood, either unsorted or a sorted T cell fraction (not recorded which). This clonotype originated in a male donor with ankylosing spondylitis or in good health (not recorded which). V usage is TRBV7-2 and J usage is TRBJ2-5; 7 bases line up with TRBD1. DNA for the CDR3: TGTGCCAGCAGCTCTGGACAGGATGGAGAGACCCAGTACTTC. It translates to CASSSGQDGETQYF.